This T cell receptor beta chain came from a study of shared clonotypes between healthy human individuals. Of note for this clone: The antigen is not known.

Whole-study results and caveats: Generally, naive subsets (rather than memory subsets) showed larger estimated richness. Donor scarcity curtailed the genetic and exposure-history diversity represented herein. Clonotypes shared by all four donors outscored non-shared clonotypes in generation probability.

CDR1 is GTSNPN and CDR2 is SVGIG in the germline V gene (reference sequence). V was trimmed by 4 bases and J by 3 bases, leaving 15 bases between them. The CDR3 loop spans 14 amino acids. Several immunoSEQ plates received, in even portions, the genomic DNA of each subset. Repertoires were generated with immunoSEQ multiplex PCR, while TCRdb's copy carries only in-frame clones and drops some. The top ten hold around 0.13% of the sample, which has around 2.3 million clones, 95% seen once. The chain employs TRBV30 and TRBJ1-1, with D uncertain. The sequenced material came from naive CD4+ T cells sorted from blood. Stated subset: CD45RA+ positively selected. This receptor was identified in a young man in good health. The CDR3 region is CAWTRNGVDTEAFF. The CDR3 DNA reads TGTGCCTGGACCAGAAACGGGGTAGACACTGAAGCTTTCTTT. The full variable domain, completed using reference TRBV30 and TRBJ1-1, is SQTIHQWPATLVQPVGSPLSLECTVEGTSNPNLYWYRQAAGRGLQLLFYSVGIGQISSEVPQNLSASRPQDRQFILSSKKLLLSDSGFYLCAWTRNGVDTEAFFGQGTRLTVV.